The rows below give T cell receptor beta chains drawn from one sample of a study of T cell repertoires in cytomegalovirus infection. TCRdb re-analysed the reads in MiXCR, keeping a single row per CDR3 protein. The sample records about 100,000 distinct CDR3 sequences, 23% being singletons. The sample comprised CD8+ T cells from PBMCs. These receptors were collected from a human donor in good health (CMV status not recorded). Some clones in this sample may be carry-over from other donors' samples. Both conserved end residues are part of each CDR3. Each record gives: clone size, J gene, D gene, V gene, CDR3 DNA, CDR3 protein. A D gene is named only where the DNA matches it firmly. Size is stated for part of the rows, as once, few or many counts, or as a class when the clone is expanded.

>few|TRBJ2-1|TRBD2|TRBV27
TGTGCCAGCAGTCACCCCGGGGTAGCGGGATCCTACAATGAGCAGTTCTTC
CASSHPGVAGSYNEQFF
>.|TRBJ2-6|.|TRBV2
TGTGCCAGCCAATTGACCGAACGTAGGGCCAACGTCCTGACTTTC
CASQLTERRANVLTF
>.|TRBJ2-3|TRBD2|TRBV7-6
TGTGCCAGCAGCCCTAATAGCGGGGGTAGTGGAGATACGCAGTATTTT
CASSPNSGGSGDTQYF
>many|TRBJ1-5|.|TRBV7-9
TGTGCCAGCAGCCCTGCGTCCAATCAGCCCCAGCATTTT
CASSPASNQPQHF
>few|TRBJ1-6|.|TRBV6-2/TRBV6-3
TGTGCCAGCCGTCCGAATTCACCCCTCCACTTT
CASRPNSPLHF
>few|TRBJ1-1|.|TRBV7-9
TGTGCCAGCAGCTTAGCTCTAGGGGACGCTGAAGCTTTCTTT
CASSLALGDAEAFF
>medium-sized|TRBJ2-1|.|TRBV7-9
TGTGCCAGCACCGATACTGAGGGCTTAGGGTACAATGAGCAGTTCTTC
CASTDTEGLGYNEQFF
>.|TRBJ2-1|.|TRBV20-1
TGCAGTGCTAGAGAAGGGGGAGGTGAGCAGTTGTTC
CSAREGGGEQLF
>once|TRBJ2-3|.|TRBV14
TGTGCCAGCAGCCTTATCACAGATACGCAGTATTTT
CASSLITDTQYF
>.|TRBJ1-5|.|TRBV7-9
TGTGCCAGCAGCTCGAACAGCAATCAGCCCCAGCATTTT
CASSSNSNQPQHF
>.|TRBJ1-4|.|TRBV28
TGTGCCAGCAGTTATCCGTGGGACGAAAAACTGTTTTTT
CASSYPWDEKLFF
>many|TRBJ2-2|.|TRBV7-6
TGTGCCAGCAGCTCTGACTATTCCGGGGAGCTGTTTTTT
CASSSDYSGELFF
>few|TRBJ2-6|TRBD1|TRBV29-1
TGCAGCGTTGTGGGGGACAGGGGGCCGAGCTCTGGGGCCAACGTCCTGACTTTC
CSVVGDRGPSSGANVLTF
>.|TRBJ1-1|TRBD1|TRBV15
TGTGCCACCAGCTTACGGACAGGGGGTACTGAAGCTTTCTTT
CATSLRTGGTEAFF
>many|TRBJ2-1|.|TRBV7-6
TGTGCCAGCGCTGCCGGGGGAGATATCTACAATGAGCAGTTCTTC
CASAAGGDIYNEQFF
>.|TRBJ2-1|TRBD2|TRBV14
TGTGCCAGCAGCCAAGCACTAGCGGGGGTCTCGACCGGAAATGAGCAGTTCTTC
CASSQALAGVSTGNEQFF
>few|TRBJ2-3|.|TRBV7-3
TGTGCCAGCAGCTTAACGTCCTTTGCCACAGATACGCAGTATTTT
CASSLTSFATDTQYF
>.|TRBJ2-7|.|TRBV11-2
TGTGCCAGCAGCTTAGACCAGAGGGAGCAGTACTTC
CASSLDQREQYF
>.|TRBJ2-1|TRBD2|TRBV7-6
TGTGCCAGCAGCTCCGGGACTAGCGGGGACCACAATGAGCAGTTCTTC
CASSSGTSGDHNEQFF
>many|TRBJ2-3|.|TRBV4-3
TGCGCCAGCAGCCAATTTTCGGAGACTAGCACAGATACGCAGTATTTT
CASSQFSETSTDTQYF
>many|TRBJ2-5|.|TRBV7-2
TGTGCCAGCAGCTTTAGTGGACTCTCCGGTGGAGAGACCCAGTACTTC
CASSFSGLSGGETQYF
>few|TRBJ1-1|.|TRBV6-2/TRBV6-3
TGTGCCAGCAGTTTGGGGGGGGGTGAAGCTTTCTTT
CASSLGGGEAFF
>.|TRBJ2-2|TRBD2|TRBV9
TGTGCCAGCAGCGTACCTTCTAGCGGGGGCAACACCGGGGAGCTGTTTTTT
CASSVPSSGGNTGELFF
>many|TRBJ1-1|.|TRBV7-2
TGTGCCAGCAGCTTAGTCGTCGCAATTTTT
CASSLVVAIF
>few|TRBJ1-5|.|TRBV7-6
TGTGCCAGCAGCTTGGCGGGCAGGGAGAATCAGCCCCAGCATTTT
CASSLAGRENQPQHF
>many|TRBJ2-7|.|TRBV7-3
TGTGCCAGCAGCCCCAATGGTAATCCTAACGAGCAGTACTTC
CASSPNGNPNEQYF
>.|TRBJ1-2|TRBD1|TRBV27
TGTGCCACCTTGAAAGGACAGGAGGGCAACTATGGCTACACCTTC
CATLKGQEGNYGYTF
>.|TRBJ1-1|.|TRBV6-2/TRBV6-3
TGTGCCAGCTGGGAGAACACTGAAGCTTTCTTT
CASWENTEAFF
>.|TRBJ2-5|TRBD2|TRBV20-1
TGCAGTGCTAGAGAGAGACTAGCGGGGCCGGTGACCCAGTACTTC
CSARERLAGPVTQYF
>few|TRBJ2-1|.|TRBV6-2/TRBV6-3
TGTGCCAGCAGTTACACCGAATCCAATGAGCAGTTCTTC
CASSYTESNEQFF
>many|TRBJ2-1|TRBD2|TRBV7-7
TGTGCTAGCAGCTCGACTAGCGGGAGCTATGAGCAGTTCTTC
CASSSTSGSYEQFF
>few|TRBJ2-7|TRBD1|TRBV7-9
TGTGCCAGCAAACGGACAGGGAAGGACAACGAGCAGTACTTC
CASKRTGKDNEQYF
>.|TRBJ2-7|TRBD1|TRBV30
TGTGCCTGGAGTGTAGGGAAAACAGGGGGTGGGGACGCCTCCTACGAGCAGTACTTC
CAWSVGKTGGGDASYEQYF
>.|TRBJ2-2|TRBD2|TRBV6-2/TRBV6-3
TGTGCCAGCAGGCGGGAGAGAACCGGGGAGCTGTTTTTT
CASRRERTGELFF
>many|TRBJ1-2|TRBD1|TRBV7-9
TGTGCCAGCAGGGATCCGGGACAGGCCTTGTTCTATGGCTACACCTTC
CASRDPGQALFYGYTF
>few|TRBJ1-3|TRBD1|TRBV28
TGTGCCAGCAGTTCGAGACAGGGGTTCGGAAACACCATATATTTT
CASSSRQGFGNTIYF
>few|TRBJ2-5|.|TRBV30
TGTGCCTGGGGGACAACAGGGTTAAAAGAGACCCAGTACTTC
CAWGTTGLKETQYF
>.|TRBJ2-7|.|TRBV25-1
TGTGCCAGCAGTGACAGGGGTAGCTCCTACGAGCAGTACTTC
CASSDRGSSYEQYF
>many|TRBJ1-2|.|TRBV28
TGTGCCAGCAGTTTAACCGGGACACTCTATGGCTACACCTTC
CASSLTGTLYGYTF